The 21 T cell receptor beta chains listed next were all sequenced from one sample in a study of early T cells in non-severe SARS-CoV-2 infection. TCRdb re-called the 5' RACE reads with MiXCR, one entry per CDR3 protein. The sample has 120,000 or so distinct CDR3 sequences, roughly 12% seen once. The source material was whole blood, sampled at baseline. These receptors came from an adult who was a healthcare worker with PCR-confirmed SARS-CoV-2 infection or an uninfected control (not recorded which).

The V gene is TRBV12-3 or TRBV12-4, the J gene TRBJ2-7; TRBD1 aligns across 9 bases. V shed 6 bases and J 4 bases; nucleotides not matched to a gene: 7. The CDR3 covers 14 residues. The CDR3: CASSHRTGEYEQYF. CDR3 sequence (DNA): TGTGCCAGCAGCCACCGGACAGGGGAGTACGAGCAGTACTTC.

This clonotype has only a few counts. The chain couples TRBV15 to TRBJ2-6; D unclear. The V end was cut by 0 bases, the J end by 0 bases, with 9 bases between. The length of the CDR3 is 17 residues. Germline values: CDR1 LNHNV, CDR2 YYDKDF (reference sequence). Written as DNA, the CDR3 is TGTGCCACCAGCAGAGAACCTCTTAACTCTGGGGCCAACGTCCTGACTTTC. Its protein product is CATSREPLNSGANVLTF.

By share, this clonotype counts as medium-sized. V gene TRBV25-1 combines with J gene TRBJ1-6; the D gene is possibly TRBD1 (5 bases). The CDR3 runs 14 residues. Between the trimmed V and J ends, which lost 4 bases and 9 bases, there was a span of 13 bases. CDR1 and CDR2 from the germline V gene are MGHDK and SYGVNS. CDR3 residues: CASSGPWQGSPLHF. CDR3 coding DNA: TGTGCCAGCAGTGGACCCTGGCAGGGTTCACCCCTCCACTTT.

This clonotype was recorded at least ten times. V gene TRBV5-4 combines with J gene TRBJ1-1; maybe TRBD1 (6 bases). The CDR3 is 14 residues long. The germline gives CDR1 SGHNT, CDR2 YYREEE (reference sequence). Trimming shortened V by 4 bases and J by 5 bases, and 15 bases separated the two germline ends. CDR3 region: CASSHREPRTEAFF. CDR3 coding DNA: TGTGCCAGCAGCCACAGGGAACCGAGAACTGAAGCTTTCTTT.

The V and J genes are TRBV9 and TRBJ1-2, with TRBD1 identical over 9 bases. In germline, CDR1 is SGDLS, CDR2 YYNGEE. The V segment lost 0 bases and the J segment 4 bases; nucleotides outside the gene matches: 4. CDR3 length: 15 residues. DNA of the CDR3: TGTGCCAGCAGCGTAGATACAGGGGGCATCTATGGCTACACCTTC. It codes for CASSVDTGGIYGYTF.

V and J are TRBV7-6 and TRBJ2-1; the D gene is possibly TRBD2 (5 bases). Germline CDR1 is SGHVS and CDR2 is FNYEAQ. This CDR3 region has 17 residues. V shed 1 base and J shed 0 bases, with 13 bases lying between them. The CDR3 coding sequence is TGTGCCAGCAGCTTAGGGACTCCTAGGAGCTCCTACAATGAGCAGTTCTTC. Amino acid sequence: CASSLGTPRSSYNEQFF. Supplemented by reference TRBV7-6 and TRBJ2-1, the full variable domain reads GAGVSQSPRYKVTKRGQDVALRCDPISGHVSLYWYRQALGQGPEFLTYFNYEAQQDKSGLPNDRFSAERPEGSISTLTIQRTEQRDSAMYRCASSLGTPRSSYNEQFFGPGTRLTVL.

This clonotype has more than one count but fewer than ten. The V call is TRBV12-3 or TRBV12-4, the J call TRBJ1-1, with D tentatively TRBD1 (6 bases). This CDR3 comprises 15 residues. The V end lost 1 base, the J end lost 2 bases, and 11 bases lay between the germline ends. CDR3 in amino acids: CASSLVPQGNTEAFF. The CDR3 nucleotides read TGTGCCAGCAGTTTAGTCCCACAGGGAAACACTGAAGCTTTCTTT.

The table lists this clonotype with many counts. The chain carries TRBV12-3 or TRBV12-4 and TRBJ2-1; D possibly uses TRBD1 or TRBD2 (5 bases each). The CDR3 is 13 residues long. V lost 7 bases, J lost 6 bases, and 13 bases lay in between. For the CDR3, the DNA is TGTGCCAGCACCTCGGGGCAGAGCAATGAGCAGTTCTTC. Protein: CASTSGQSNEQFF.

CDR3 nucleotides: TGTGCCAGCAGCCAAGGGACCCACGGGGAGCTGTTTTTT. Amino acids: CASSQGTHGELFF. The chain couples TRBV14 to TRBJ2-2, with D hard to call. Per the germline V gene, CDR1 is SGHDN and CDR2 is FVKESK. This CDR3 region has 13 residues. Between the trimmed V and J ends, which lost 1 base and 7 bases, there was a span of 7 bases.

The chain couples TRBV7-2 to TRBJ2-5, with TRBD1 matching over 11 bases. The V gene end was trimmed by 4 bases and the J gene end by 6 bases; junction bases not matched to a gene: 7. There are 15 residues in the CDR3. Per germline, CDR1 SGHTA and CDR2 FQGNSA. The CDR3 nucleotides are TGTGCCAGCAGCTCACCGGGACAGGGGGGAAAGACCCAGTACTTC. This gives the protein CASSSPGQGGKTQYF.

This clonotype showed up just a few times. The chain has TRBV7-8 and TRBJ2-1; D perhaps matches TRBD2 (5 bases). This CDR3 comprises 16 residues. Germline V gene sequence: CDR1 SGHVS, CDR2 FQNEAQ. V was trimmed by 1 base and J by 8 bases, leaving 18 bases between them. DNA of the CDR3: TGTGCCAGCAGCTTAGGCAACCTCATACTAGGTTATGAGCAGTTCTTC. Translating it yields CASSLGNLILGYEQFF.

This clonotype has just a few counts. The chain is built from TRBV3-1 and TRBJ2-5; 7 nucleotides line up with TRBD1. From germline, CDR1 is LGHDT and CDR2 YNNKEL (reference sequence). The CDR3 spans 14 residues. V dropped 8 bases and J dropped 4; count of bases not matched to a gene: 10. The CDR3 protein is CASRYDRDGETQYF. CDR3 nucleotide sequence: TGTGCCAGCCGATACGACAGGGACGGAGAGACCCAGTACTTC.

CDR3 residues: CASSRQRAATEAFF. CDR3 nucleotides: TGTGCCAGCAGCCGACAAAGGGCGGCCACTGAAGCTTTCTTT. The chain carries TRBV5-5 and TRBJ1-1; D is unresolved. V was pared by 4 bases and J by 4 bases, with 14 bases between. This CDR3 region has 14 residues. Germline loops: CDR1 SGHKS, CDR2 YYEKEE (reference sequence).

This clonotype showed up just a few times. The genes are TRBV6-6 and TRBJ1-5; 8 bases agree with TRBD1. Germline V lookup: CDR1 MNHNY, CDR2 SVGAGI (reference sequence). V shed 7 bases, J shed 7 bases, and the junction held 9 bases outside the gene matches. The CDR3 is 14 amino acids. CDR3 sequence (DNA): TGTGCCAGCACCCAGGGGGCAGGGGGGCAGCCCCAGCATTTT. Its protein is CASTQGAGGQPQHF.

The chain has TRBV18 and TRBJ1-2; D gene uncertain. CDR1 is KGHSH and CDR2 is LQKENI in the germline V gene. The length of the CDR3 is 15 residues. Deletions cut 3 bases from V and 0 bases from J, with 11 bases between. The CDR3 sequence: CASSPLLRSNYGYTF. As DNA, the CDR3 is TGTGCCAGCTCACCCCTCCTGAGATCTAACTATGGCTACACCTTC. Complete variable domain (other parts from reference TRBV18 and TRBJ1-2): NAGVMQNPRHLVRRRGQEARLRCSPMKGHSHVYWYRQLPEEGLKFMVYLQKENIIDESGMPKERFSAEFPKEGPSILRIQQVVRGDSAAYFCASSPLLRSNYGYTFGSGTRLTVV.

Ten or more counts support this clonotype. This sequence joins TRBV11-2 and TRBJ2-2; D ambiguous. CDR1 and CDR2 (germline): SGHAT, FQNNGV. This CDR3 contains 14 residues. The V gene lost 1 base and the J gene lost 1 base, with 4 bases spanning the gap. DNA for the CDR3: TGTGCCAGCAGCTTAGTCCAGAACACCGGGGAGCTGTTTTTT. Amino acid sequence: CASSLVQNTGELFF.

The rearrangement uses TRBV2 and TRBJ1-4; D uncertain. From germline, CDR1 is SNHLY and CDR2 FYNNEI. V was shortened by 0 bases and J by 7 bases, with 15 bases between the two germline ends. CDR3 length: 16 residues. CDR3 residues: CASSEALRSMGEKLFF. CDR3 DNA: TGTGCCAGCAGTGAAGCGCTCCGGTCCATGGGTGAAAAACTGTTTTTT. Full variable domain (remainder filled in from reference TRBV2 and TRBJ1-4): EPEVTQTPSHQVTQMGQEVILRCVPISNHLYFYWYRQILGQKVEFLVSFYNNEISEKSEIFDDQFSVERPDGSNFTLKIRSTKLEDSAMYFCASSEALRSMGEKLFFGSGTQLSVL.

This clonotype was seen only a few times. V gene TRBV7-9 combines with J gene TRBJ2-2, with D perhaps TRBD1 or TRBD2 (5 bases each). Germline values: CDR1 SEHNR, CDR2 FQNEAQ (reference sequence). Trimming removed 7 bases at V and 1 base at J, with 10 bases between. The CDR3 runs to 14 residues. The CDR3 nucleotides are TGTGCCAGCACCGGGACCTGGAACACCGGGGAGCTGTTTTTT. Encoded protein: CASTGTWNTGELFF.

This clonotype was counted only a few times. V gene TRBV6-6 combines with J gene TRBJ1-3, with TRBD1 as a possible D gene (5 bases). V lost 5 bases and J 2 bases, leaving 22 bases between the germline ends. Germline lookup yields CDR1 MNHNY and CDR2 SVGAGI (reference sequence). CDR3 length equals 18 residues. This CDR3 reads CASSPPGAGRFAGNTIYF. Here the CDR3 DNA reads TGTGCCAGCAGTCCCCCCGGCGCAGGGAGATTCGCTGGAAACACCATATATTTT.

This clonotype was recorded a few times. The chain is built from TRBV3-1 and TRBJ2-7; D gene uncertain. CDR1 is LGHDT and CDR2 is YNNKEL in the germline V gene (reference sequence). Trimming stripped 4 bases from V and 0 bases from J, with 10 bases between. This CDR3 has 14 residues. CDR3 DNA: TGTGCCAGCAGCCCTCTGGAACTCTCCTACGAGCAGTACTTC. It encodes CASSPLELSYEQYF.

This clonotype turned up a few times. V usage is TRBV9 and J usage is TRBJ2-1; either TRBD1 or TRBD2 may supply D (6 bases each). The CDR3 totals 19 residues. V was clipped by 0 bases and J by 4 bases, with 23 bases between them. Germline CDR1 SGDLS, CDR2 YYNGEE. The CDR3 DNA sequence: TGTGCCAGCAGCGTAGGTTCAGGGGAGGTGCGGCGGGGTTACAATGAGCAGTTCTTC. Translating gives CASSVGSGEVRRGYNEQFF.